This T cell receptor (beta chain) was observed in a study of memory CD8 T cells in hepatitis C reinfection (dated by TCRdb to 2017 to 2019). The study in broad terms: Among the donors, a few cleared two back-to-back HCV infections on their own, whereas two got rid of a primary infection but ended up chronically infected after reinfection. Peak reinfection samples were collected 3 to 8 weeks after reinfection was detected. The TCR beta repertoire of virus-specific CD8 T cells was tracked longitudinally in roughly five donors across an HCV reinfection episode. In the reinfection study, participants who had previously resolved an HCV infection were followed up every 3 months. Between about 2009 and 2012, a handful of reinfection cases that had stored pre-reinfection samples were identified. Previously published longitudinal data on tetramer+ CD8 T cell frequency were used to select the peak reinfection time point. HCV reinfection was defined by a positive HCV RNA test following two negative tests taken at least 60 days apart. General conclusions and limits of the study: Because the study included only five donors, definitive conclusions about public clonotypes linked to secondary clearance could not be reached.

The time point label here, explained by the study, means: peak reinfection, 3 to 8 weeks after reinfection detection. The sorted cells were sequenced directly ex vivo, without any in vitro expansion ahead of TCR sequencing. Donors were people who inject drugs enrolled in the Montreal Acute Hepatitis C Cohort Study (HEPCO) in Canada. As controls, total naive CD8 T cells, sorted as viable CD3+ CD8+ CD45RO-, were obtained from two donors at each of the three reinfection time points. Before sorting, cryopreserved peripheral blood mononuclear cells were thawed and CD8 T cells were purified from those thawed cells. The MACS CD8+ T cell Isolation Kit was used to enrich CD8 T cells by negative selection. A BD FACSAria II sorter with FACSDiva software was used for cell sorting, and FlowJo was used for data analysis. A remark on this clone: The antigen this receptor binds is unknown. Within one base of it there is no much larger clone, and no base qualities were kept.

Receptor amplification or capture employed the immunoSEQ multiplex PCR assay. Genomic DNA was pulled from the sorted cells, and the automated high-throughput method of Adaptive Biotechnologies was used to sequence the TCR beta V, D and J regions. CDR3 regions were amplified with a two-step, bias-controlled multiplex PCR. Amplified TCR beta libraries were sequenced on an Illumina instrument. The paper's data handling went like this. Demultiplexed reads were processed to lower amplification and sequencing bias, and the IMGT database was used to assign CDR3 sequences to gene families. ImmunoSEQ software version 2.0 was used to analyze repertoire data. Clonotype lists were filtered to remove out-of-frame sequences and sequences containing stop codons in the CDR3. Any clonotype with a frequency under 0.01% was left out, since that frequency corresponded to less than one cell. Richness was calculated by dividing observed richness by the number of input cells, and evenness was calculated by dividing Shannon entropy by the log of observed richness. Simpson diversity and Morisita-Horn overlap indices were used to quantify repertoire diversity and similarity between time points. Clonotypes were sorted into dominant (>1%), sub-dominant (0.5-0.99%), low abundance (0.1-0.49%) or lowest abundance (<0.1%) groups. For the germline index, total nucleotide additions were subtracted from total CDR3 length, and that difference was then divided by total CDR3 length. TCRdb retrieved this table from immuneACCESS and kept in-frame rearrangements only. Not all clones are present; in checked studies, unresolved V genes account for under half, and no reason is known for the remainder. V and J calls and clone size are as listed in that table; D and trimming were resolved from the DNA. The sample yields about 47,000 clones; more than 75% were counted once. Jointly, the top ten make up approximately 1.2% of the sample.

The germline V gene specifies MNHEY as CDR1 and SVGAGI as CDR2. The CDR3, cysteine through phenylalanine, is 15 amino acids long. The sequence is cut down to CDR3 DNA, 45 bases in frame from base 1. At the junction V is shortened by 6 bases and J by 3 bases, with 18 bases in between. Material: naive CD8+ T cells sorted from blood. Read against the paper, the sample's cell subset or site label means: total naive CD8+CD45RO- T cells. Rearrangement joined TRBV6-5 to TRBJ2-7; TRBD1 could be the D gene, as 5 bases match. This clonotype was obtained from a man aged 18 to 35 with hepatitis C virus infection. The DNA reads TGTGCCAGCAGCCTGTCTGACGTGGGGCGCTACGAGCAGTACTTC. The encoded protein is CASSLSDVGRYEQYF.